This passage covers 29 T cell receptor beta chains from one sample sequenced in a study of shared T cell receptors in the human thymus. Profiled with immunoSEQ multiplex PCR; TCRdb holds only in-frame clones, not every one. The sample lists over 65,000 clones, roughly 96% occurring once. Sequenced: thymocytes. The receptors shown here come from a human donor.

This rearrangement joins TRBV5-8 to TRBJ2-1; D is tentatively TRBD1 or TRBD2 (5 bases each). V gave up 0 bases and J gave up 5 bases, with 12 bases separating them. Germline CDR1 and CDR2: SGHTS and YDEGEE. The CDR3 runs to 15 residues. The CDR3: CASSLGQGVNNEQFF. The CDR3 DNA sequence: TGTGCCAGCAGCTTGGGTCAGGGAGTTAACAATGAGCAGTTCTTC.

The table lists this clone with a count of one. The chain is built from TRBV5-4 and TRBJ2-3, with TRBD2 matching 8 bases. V trimming: 6 bases; J trimming: 2 bases; junction bases outside the gene matches: 5. From germline, CDR1 is SGHNT and CDR2 YYREEE (reference sequence). This CDR3 spans 14 amino acids. This CDR3 is CASMTSVPTDTQYF. In DNA form, the CDR3 reads TGTGCCAGCATGACTAGCGTACCCACAGATACGCAGTATTTT.

The chain links TRBV4-3 to TRBJ1-1, with TRBD1 matching 7 bases. Per germline, CDR1 LGHNA and CDR2 YSLEER. V was clipped by 3 bases and J by 5 bases; unmatched bases: 12. The CDR3 totals 16 residues. CDR3 residues: CASSHAKGAITTEAFF. The CDR3 DNA follows: TGCGCCAGCAGCCATGCCAAGGGGGCGATAACAACTGAAGCTTTCTTT.

This chain joins TRBV6-6 and TRBJ2-3, with D hard to call. The germline V gene has CDR1 MNHNY and CDR2 SVGAGI (reference sequence). There are 14 residues in the CDR3. V was trimmed by 6 bases and J by 3 bases, leaving 13 bases between them. The CDR3 is CASRIIQSTDTQYF. The DNA for the CDR3 is TGTGCCAGCAGGATCATACAGTCAACAGATACGCAGTATTTT.

The chain combines TRBV14 with TRBJ2-1, with 10 bases identical to TRBD2. The V gene's germline CDR1 is SGHDN and CDR2 FVKESK. The CDR3 loop spans 16 amino acids. V lost 1 base to trimming and J lost 8 bases; unmatched junction nucleotides: 8. The CDR3 here is CASSQVRSGGAHEQFF. The CDR3 nucleotides are TGTGCCAGCAGCCAAGTTCGGAGCGGGGGGGCACATGAGCAGTTCTTC.

This rearrangement joins TRBV6-1 to TRBJ1-2; no definite D call. Germline lookup yields CDR1 MNHNS and CDR2 SASEGT. Trimming stripped 11 bases from V and 8 bases from J, with 18 bases between. The CDR3 extends over 12 amino acids. CDR3 DNA sequence: TGTGCCGCCCGGCCCGGAGTGGGGGGCTACACCTTC. Protein: CAARPGVGGYTF.

V gene TRBV28 combines with J gene TRBJ1-5; TRBD1 agrees at 8 bases. The length of the CDR3 is 17 residues. Per the germline V gene, CDR1 is MDHEN and CDR2 is SYDVKM. J was trimmed by 6 bases and V by 2 bases; bases with no gene match: 12. The CDR3 DNA sequence: TGTGCCAGCAGTTTAGTAGGGGACAGGCCCGGGGGTCAGCCCCAGCATTTT. Protein sequence: CASSLVGDRPGGQPQHF.

The V gene is TRBV7-2, the J gene TRBJ2-3; 16 bases fit TRBD2. V dropped 6 bases and J dropped 5; count of bases not matched to a gene: 14. CDR3 length equals 19 residues. Germline V gene sequence: CDR1 SGHTA, CDR2 FQGNSA. CDR3 nucleotide sequence: TGTGCCAGCAGATTTCAAACCGGGACTAGCGGGGGGGCTGGAGATACGCAGTATTTT. It specifies CASRFQTGTSGGAGDTQYF. The variable domain in full, completed from reference TRBV7-2 and TRBJ2-3, reads GAGVSQSPSNKVTEKGKDVELRCDPISGHTALYWYRQSLGQGLEFLIYFQGNSAPDKSGLPSDRFSAERTGGSVSTLTIQRTQQEDSAVYLCASRFQTGTSGGAGDTQYFGPGTRLTVL.

For the CDR3, the DNA is TGCGCCAGCAGCCAAGATGGACAGGAAGACAGGGTCATGGGGAACACCGGGGAGCTGTTTTTT. Residues: CASSQDGQEDRVMGNTGELFF. The V call is TRBV4-1, the J call TRBJ2-2; 7 nucleotides line up with TRBD1. Trimming took 0 bases from V and 1 from J; bases not matched to a gene: 17. This CDR3 region has 21 residues. CDR1 and CDR2 (germline): MGHRA, YSYEKL.

This chain joins TRBV7-9 and TRBJ2-7, with D possibly matching TRBD1 (5 bases). Trimming removed 5 bases at V and 3 bases at J, with 20 bases between. This CDR3 is 16 amino acids long. Germline V gene lookup returns CDR1 SEHNR and CDR2 FQNEAQ (reference sequence). The CDR3 region is CASSPVKGAVSYEQYF. The DNA for the CDR3 is TGTGCCAGCAGCCCCGTTAAAGGGGCGGTTAGCTACGAGCAGTACTTC. Full variable domain (remainder filled in from reference TRBV7-9 and TRBJ2-7): DTGVSQNPRHKITKRGQNVTFRCDPISEHNRLYWYRQTLGQGPEFLTYFQNEAQLEKSRLLSDRFSAERPKGSFSTLEIQRTEQGDSAMYLCASSPVKGAVSYEQYFGPGTRLTVT.

The gene calls are TRBV13 and TRBJ1-2, with D perhaps TRBD1 (6 bases). CDR1 and CDR2 from the germline V gene are PRHDT and FYEKMQ (reference sequence). The CDR3 spans 15 residues. The V end lost 3 bases, the J end lost 4 bases, and 15 bases lay between the germline ends. This chain's CDR3 is CASSFKQGDFYGYTF. The CDR3 DNA reads as TGTGCCAGCAGCTTCAAACAGGGAGATTTCTATGGCTACACCTTC.

The chain has TRBV4-1 and TRBJ2-7; D unresolved. The V gene's germline CDR1 is MGHRA and CDR2 YSYEKL. V was shortened by 0 bases and J by 3 bases, with 21 bases between the two germline ends. The CDR3 extends over 18 amino acids. In nucleotides, the CDR3 is TGCGCCAGCAGCCAAGAAGGCGATTGGGCCCCAACCCACTACGAGCAGTACTTC. This gives the protein CASSQEGDWAPTHYEQYF.

This chain joins TRBV5-6 and TRBJ2-5, with D hard to call. From germline, CDR1 is SGHDT and CDR2 YYEEEE. The CDR3 runs to 16 residues. Trimming shortened V by 1 base and J by 5 bases, and 18 bases separated the two germline ends. CDR3 nucleotides: TGTGCCAGCAGCTTGAGGGCAGGCCGTGCTTCCGAGACCCAGTACTTC. Translating gives CASSLRAGRASETQYF. Filled out from reference TRBV5-6 and TRBJ2-5, the complete variable domain reads DAGVTQSPTHLIKTRGQQVTLRCSPKSGHDTVSWYQQALGQGPQFIFQYYEEEERQRGNFPDRFSGHQFPNYSSELNVNALLLGDSALYLCASSLRAGRASETQYFGPGTRLLVL.

The V gene is TRBV5-8, the J gene TRBJ1-1; no clear D gene. The V gene lost 0 bases and the J gene lost 2 bases, with 23 bases spanning the gap. The germline V gene encodes CDR1 SGHTS and CDR2 YDEGEE. This CDR3 is 19 amino acids long. CDR3 protein: CASSLGSYPDQDLNTEAFF. The CDR3 region has the DNA TGTGCCAGCAGCTTGGGGAGCTATCCAGATCAAGACTTAAACACTGAAGCTTTCTTT.

The rearrangement links TRBV14 to TRBJ2-3; D is unclear. Germline assignment: CDR1 SGHDN and CDR2 FVKESK. The CDR3 runs to 14 residues. Trimming took off 0 bases at V and 1 base at J, with 5 bases between the two ends. The CDR3: CASSQEDRTDTQYF. CDR3 bases: TGTGCCAGCAGCCAAGAGGACCGCACAGATACGCAGTATTTT.

The chain employs TRBV4-1 and TRBJ1-4, with TRBD1 matching over 8 bases. The J segment lost 7 bases and the V segment lost 4 bases, leaving 11 bases of the junction unmatched. The CDR3 has 16 residues. Germline loops: CDR1 MGHRA, CDR2 YSYEKL. The CDR3 bases are TGCGCCAGCAGCCTCCCACCCGACAGGGGTGGTGAAAAACTGTTTTTT. Its protein is CASSLPPDRGGEKLFF.

This chain uses TRBV5-6 with TRBJ1-1; D call uncertain. This CDR3 has 17 amino acids. V lost 7 bases, J lost 4 bases, and 26 bases lay in between. Germline V gene lookup returns CDR1 SGHDT and CDR2 YYEEEE. The CDR3 bases are TGTGCCAGCGAGAGAATCGGGGAGGGCCAGGAGGGCACTGAAGCTTTCTTT. This sequence encodes CASERIGEGQEGTEAFF.

This clone was observed a handful of times. This rearrangement joins TRBV7-9 to TRBJ1-1; D gene ambiguous. This CDR3 contains 14 residues. Trimming pared 2 bases from V and 0 bases from J, leaving 7 bases between. Per germline, CDR1 SEHNR and CDR2 FQNEAQ (reference sequence). The CDR3 is CASSLFGVNTEAFF. CDR3 coding DNA: TGTGCCAGCAGCTTATTTGGGGTGAACACTGAAGCTTTCTTT.

The rearrangement joins TRBV5-6 to TRBJ2-7; D ambiguous. V lost 2 bases and J lost 4, with 16 bases in between. Germline values: CDR1 SGHDT, CDR2 YYEEEE. The CDR3 spans 15 residues. CDR3 protein: CASSFPETRPYEQYF. The DNA for the CDR3 is TGTGCCAGCAGCTTCCCGGAGACGAGACCTTACGAGCAGTACTTC.

The J gene is TRBJ1-2, the V gene TRBV12-5, with 12 bases that match TRBD1. Trimming took 1 base from V and 6 from J; bases not matched to a gene: 6. The CDR3 is made up of 16 amino acids. Per germline, CDR1 LGHNT and CDR2 FRNRAP. The CDR3 sequence is CASGLARDRGRDGYTF. The CDR3 DNA is TGTGCTAGTGGTTTGGCCCGGGACAGGGGGCGAGATGGCTACACCTTC.

Only one count was recorded for this clone. This sequence joins TRBV11-2 and TRBJ1-2; D perhaps matches TRBD1 (5 bases). The CDR3 sequence is 15 residues long. Germline V gene lookup returns CDR1 SGHAT and CDR2 FQNNGV. Trimming shortened V by 5 bases and J by 4 bases, and 17 bases separated the two germline ends. In nucleotides, the CDR3 is TGTGCCAGCAGCCCCCTTCCGGGGCCTCGCTATGGCTACACCTTC. Translation gives CASSPLPGPRYGYTF.

The gene calls are TRBV11-3 and TRBJ2-3; D may be TRBD2 (6 bases). CDR1 is SGHNT and CDR2 is YENEEA in the germline V gene. The CDR3 is 16 amino acids. Trimming stripped 5 bases from V and 10 bases from J, with 25 bases between. CDR3 amino acids: CASSASELLGPAAQYF. The CDR3 DNA reads as TGTGCCAGCAGCGCTAGCGAACTTCTTGGTCCGGCTGCGCAGTATTTT.

V usage is TRBV11-3 and J usage is TRBJ2-2, with unresolved D. This CDR3 spans 17 amino acids. Trimming pared 3 bases from V and 0 bases from J, leaving 14 bases between. The germline CDR1 and CDR2 sequences are SGHNT and YENEEA. The CDR3 protein is CASSLSTYSANTGELFF. The CDR3 nucleotides read TGTGCCAGCAGCTTGTCCACTTACAGCGCGAACACCGGGGAGCTGTTTTTT. The full variable domain, with the rest looked up from reference TRBV11-3 and TRBJ2-2, is EAGVVQSPRYKIIEKKQPVAFWCNPISGHNTLYWYLQNLGQGPELLIRYENEEAVDDSQLPKDRFSAERLKGVDSTLKIQPAELGDSAVYLCASSLSTYSANTGELFFGEGSRLTVL.

V and J are TRBV19 and TRBJ1-3; TRBD1 matches 9 bases. From germline, CDR1 is LNHDA and CDR2 SQIVND (reference sequence). The CDR3 length is 15 residues. Trimming cost V 5 bases and J 2 bases; bases outside gene matches: 4. The CDR3 nucleotides are TGTGCCAGTAGTCCCCGACAGGGGGCTGGAAACACCATATATTTT. Amino acid sequence: CASSPRQGAGNTIYF.

V gene TRBV5-5 combines with J gene TRBJ2-5, with D tentatively TRBD1 (7 bases). V lost 5 bases, J lost 1 base, and 12 bases lay in between. The germline gives CDR1 SGHKS, CDR2 YYEKEE (reference sequence). The CDR3 sequence is 14 residues long. CDR3 DNA: TGTGCCAGCAGGCGACAGGGACTCCAAGAGACCCAGTACTTC. Translation gives CASRRQGLQETQYF.

The V gene is TRBV5-4, the J gene TRBJ2-5, with D hard to call. Germline V gene sequence: CDR1 SGHNT, CDR2 YYREEE (reference sequence). V lost 0 bases and J lost 3, with 15 bases in between. The CDR3 loop spans 16 amino acids. DNA for the CDR3: TGTGCCAGCAGCTTGGGCGCTGCGGCAACCGAAGAGACCCAGTACTTC. Translated: CASSLGAAATEETQYF.

The rearrangement joins TRBV29-1 to TRBJ2-3, with 7 bases that match TRBD1. V lost 2 bases to trimming and J lost 1 base; unmatched junction nucleotides: 6. Germline lookup yields CDR1 SQVTM and CDR2 ANQGSEA. This CDR3 is built from 15 residues. In nucleotides, the CDR3 is TGCAGCGTTGAACAAAATAGGGGGCGCACAGATACGCAGTATTTT. Translated, it gives CSVEQNRGRTDTQYF.

J is TRBJ2-5 and V is TRBV11-2; TRBD2 aligns across 8 bases. The junction had 9 bases not matched to a gene; V was cut back by 2 bases and J by 1 base. CDR1 SGHAT and CDR2 FQNNGV come from the germline V gene. The CDR3 runs 17 residues. The CDR3 spells CASSLHGWRGAQETQYF. In DNA form, the CDR3 reads TGTGCCAGCAGCTTACACGGTTGGCGGGGGGCCCAAGAGACCCAGTACTTC.

The rearrangement joins TRBV29-1 to TRBJ1-6; perhaps TRBD1 as D (6 bases). The CDR3 sequence is 18 residues long. V gave up 3 bases and J gave up 7 bases, with 25 bases separating them. Germline V lookup: CDR1 SQVTM, CDR2 ANQGSEA. Written as DNA, the CDR3 is TGCAGCGTTGACTCTTCCGGCAGGGGCGACAATAAGAATTCACCCCTCCACTTT. It is translated as CSVDSSGRGDNKNSPLHF.